These 4 T cell receptor beta chains were all obtained from the same sample, sequenced in a study of prognosis after radiotherapy for stage I lung cancer. Two rounds of multiplex PCR amplified TCR beta CDR3 from genomic DNA. The first PCR round targeted every TRBV and TRBJ gene with specific primers. TCRdb used MiXCR to reprocess the multiplex PCR reads, holding one entry per CDR3 protein. The data contain under 20,000 distinct CDR3 sequences, more than 35% of them singletons. The source was PBMCs, collected before or after stereotactic body radiation therapy (not recorded which). These receptors were obtained from a donor at least 50 years old with non-small cell lung cancer.

In this sample, this clonotype turned up many times. The chain is built from TRBV7-8 and TRBJ2-7; no clear D gene. Germline CDR1 and CDR2: SGHVS and FQNEAQ. CDR3 size: 11 residues. The V end was cut by 3 bases, the J end by 6 bases, with 6 bases between. The CDR3 DNA follows: TGTGCCAGCAGCTTGCACTCCGAGCAGTACTTC. Residues: CASSLHSEQYF.

Many counts were recorded for this clonotype. The gene calls are TRBV3-1 and TRBJ2-1; D gene unclear. V dropped 1 base and J dropped 6 bases, with 7 bases sitting between them. Germline V gene data show CDR1 as LGHDT and CDR2 as YNNKEL (reference sequence). The CDR3 covers 13 residues. Written as DNA, the CDR3 is TGTGCCAGCAGCCAAGTTGGAGTCAATGAGCAGTTCTTC. This codes for CASSQVGVNEQFF.

This clonotype has at least ten counts. The rearrangement uses TRBV20-1 and TRBJ1-5; maybe TRBD1 (5 bases). The CDR3 spans 15 residues. Trimming removed 6 bases at V and 2 bases at J, with 17 bases between. Germline loops: CDR1 DFQATT, CDR2 SNEGSKA (reference sequence). The CDR3 DNA reads TGCAGTGCCTCAGTTTCAGGGCAGGGCAATCAGCCCCAGCATTTT. Translated: CSASVSGQGNQPQHF.

This clonotype was detected many times. The DNA of the CDR3 is TGTGCCAGCAGAAGGGACAGTAATGAAAAACTGTTTTTT. The encoded protein is CASRRDSNEKLFF. The genes are TRBV6-1 and TRBJ1-4; TRBD1 agrees at 7 bases. Trimming at V came to 6 bases and at J to 4 bases, leaving 2 bases not matched to a gene. The CDR3 runs to 13 residues. Germline CDR1 is MNHNS and CDR2 is SASEGT.